This is a list of T cell receptor beta chains from one sample in a study of synovial regulatory T cells in juvenile arthritis. Only in-frame clones appear in the TCRdb table, and some are missing; sequencing was by immunoSEQ multiplex PCR. In total, the table holds more than 8,000 clones. Sequencing was carried out using Treg cells from blood. The receptor set was obtained from a donor between 2 and 29 years old with juvenile idiopathic arthritis. Both conserved end residues are part of each CDR3.

v_gene: TRBV27
j_gene: TRBJ2-6
CDR3aa: CASSVLRPSSGANVLTF

v_gene: TRBV5-1
j_gene: TRBJ2-1
CDR3aa: CASSGRSYNEQFF

v_gene: TRBV5-6
j_gene: TRBJ2-1
CDR3aa: CASSSLNEQFF

v_gene: TRBV19
j_gene: TRBJ2-7
CDR3aa: CASSRLAGGSYEQYF

v_gene: TRBV7-6
j_gene: TRBJ2-2
CDR3aa: CASSLVGEITGELFF

v_gene: TRBV5-6
j_gene: TRBJ1-2
CDR3aa: CASSPGPRGYTF

v_gene: TRBV15
j_gene: TRBJ1-5
CDR3aa: CATRGGAGTYQPQHF

v_gene: TRBV27
j_gene: TRBJ2-7
CDR3aa: CASSPRRGAYEQYF

v_gene: TRBV19
j_gene: TRBJ2-7
CDR3aa: CASSWGGEQYF

v_gene: TRBV28
j_gene: TRBJ1-2
CDR3aa: CASSTTATPYGYTF

v_gene: TRBV28
j_gene: TRBJ2-1
CDR3aa: CATWTSGSRTQFF

v_gene: TRBV4-2
j_gene: TRBJ2-7
CDR3aa: CASSQDRLASGSYEQYF

v_gene: TRBV14
j_gene: TRBJ1-3
CDR3aa: CASSLDRAGNTIYF

v_gene: TRBV7-9
j_gene: TRBJ1-6
CDR3aa: CASSRAGSVSPLHF

v_gene: TRBV14
j_gene: TRBJ1-2
CDR3aa: CASSQDGTGYYGYTF

v_gene: TRBV5-4
j_gene: TRBJ1-5
CDR3aa: CASGPHNQPQHF

v_gene: TRBV6-5
j_gene: TRBJ2-2
CDR3aa: CASSPITGVGGELFF

v_gene: TRBV5-8
j_gene: TRBJ2-7
CDR3aa: CASSLRGQKYEQYF

v_gene: TRBV2
j_gene: TRBJ2-6
CDR3aa: CASRKDRGSGANVLTF

v_gene: TRBV7-9
j_gene: TRBJ1-3
CDR3aa: CASSSRSSGNTIYF

v_gene: TRBV10-3
j_gene: TRBJ1-5
CDR3aa: CAISESFRGNVNQPQHF

v_gene: TRBV2
j_gene: TRBJ1-1
CDR3aa: CASSVGSNTEAFF

v_gene: TRBV5-1
j_gene: TRBJ1-3
CDR3aa: CASSASPQGAGNTIYF

v_gene: TRBV2
j_gene: TRBJ1-5
CDR3aa: CASRGQGYNQPQHF

v_gene: TRBV10-3
j_gene: TRBJ1-1
CDR3aa: CAITSDTEAFF

v_gene: TRBV28
j_gene: TRBJ1-4
CDR3aa: CASSPLTRQGVRKLFF

v_gene: TRBV14
j_gene: TRBJ2-2
CDR3aa: CASSQVQGGTGELFF

v_gene: TRBV2
j_gene: TRBJ1-2
CDR3aa: CASSDYLPYGYTF

v_gene: TRBV4-3
j_gene: TRBJ2-7
CDR3aa: CASSLGGSSYEQYF

v_gene: TRBV6-5
j_gene: TRBJ1-1
CDR3aa: CASRRQGLNTEAFF

v_gene: TRBV7-9
j_gene: TRBJ1-5
CDR3aa: CASSLGGGSNQPQHF

v_gene: TRBV12-5
j_gene: TRBJ2-7
CDR3aa: CASGSSGSNEQYF

v_gene: TRBV28
j_gene: TRBJ2-7
CDR3aa: CASSLGGEYEQYF

v_gene: TRBV5-1
j_gene: TRBJ2-7
CDR3aa: CASSQGLANSYEQYF

v_gene: TRBV10-2
j_gene: TRBJ2-1
CDR3aa: CASGDRVGSYNEQFF

v_gene: TRBV19
j_gene: TRBJ1-5
CDR3aa: CASSIDSYNQPQHF

v_gene: TRBV7-6
j_gene: TRBJ1-5
CDR3aa: CASSLAHGNQPQHF

v_gene: TRBV18
j_gene: TRBJ2-5
CDR3aa: CASSPSGVIQETQYF

v_gene: TRBV25-1
j_gene: TRBJ2-2
CDR3aa: CASRRSTGANTGELFF

v_gene: TRBV4-2
j_gene: TRBJ2-7
CDR3aa: CASSQDRARDRGRGEQYF

v_gene: TRBV4-3
j_gene: TRBJ2-7
CDR3aa: CASSQDLRLAPYF

v_gene: TRBV5-1
j_gene: TRBJ1-1
CDR3aa: CASSLYRSYEAFF

v_gene: TRBV10-2
j_gene: TRBJ2-4
CDR3aa: CASSDWGVAKNIQYF

v_gene: TRBV5-4
j_gene: TRBJ2-3
CDR3aa: CASSLGGGRTDTQYF

v_gene: TRBV5-4
j_gene: TRBJ2-1
CDR3aa: CASSWPPQESSYNEQFF

v_gene: TRBV5-4
j_gene: TRBJ2-2
CDR3aa: CASSPRGGGELFF

v_gene: TRBV19
j_gene: TRBJ2-3
CDR3aa: CASKVVSTDTQYF

v_gene: TRBV5-6
j_gene: TRBJ1-3
CDR3aa: CASSLGGALNTIYF